The 9 T cell receptor beta chains listed next were all sequenced from one sample in a study of blood T cells in healthy people across ages. It was with a sample-barcoded 5' primer and a J-beta primer mix that a second PCR of roughly 6 to 11 cycles was run. Each CDR3 protein gets one entry after TCRdb re-called the 5' RACE reads with MiXCR. The data contain fewer than 1 million distinct CDR3 sequences, around 43% of them singletons. The sample was blood. These receptors all stem from a man in his sixties in good health.

The chain has TRBV6-2 or TRBV6-3 and TRBJ1-1; weak D call: TRBD1 (6 bases). The CDR3 is made up of 15 amino acids. Germline CDR1 is MNHEY and CDR2 is SVGEGT. V lost 10 bases and J lost 4, with 22 bases in between. CDR3 amino acids: CATSTNREWITEAFF. The CDR3 bases are TGTGCCACCTCAACCAACAGGGAATGGATCACTGAAGCTTTCTTT.

As DNA, the CDR3 is TGCAGTGCTAGCGATGCTTCCGGGACAGGGTCCTTTGGCAATCAGCCCCAGCATTTT. Amino acids: CSASDASGTGSFGNQPQHF. The chain recombines TRBV20-1 with TRBJ1-5, with 9 positions matching TRBD1. Unmatched junction bases numbered 17, after V lost 3 bases and J lost 2 bases. The CDR3 contains 19 residues. Looked up from germline, CDR1 is DFQATT and CDR2 is SNEGSKA (reference sequence).

This rearrangement joins TRBV12-5 to TRBJ2-5; 10 positions match TRBD1. The DNA end lines up better with TRBJ2-7; the J call may be wrong. Looked up from germline, CDR1 is LGHNT and CDR2 is FRNRAP. This CDR3 has 15 residues. This CDR3 is CASGLGQGASDEQYF. In DNA, the CDR3 is TGTGCTAGTGGTTTGGGACAGGGGGCCTCGGACGAGCAGTACTTC.

A word on this clonotype: Sequence at one end of the junction differs from germline and may be a read error. The chain combines TRBV6-6 with TRBJ2-3, with 11 nucleotides matching TRBD1. The germline V gene has CDR1 MNHNY and CDR2 SVGAGI (reference sequence). This CDR3 has 16 amino acids. As DNA, the CDR3 is TGTGCCCGCAGTCAGCGGGGACAGGGGGGCACAGATACGCAGTATTTT. Protein product: CARSQRGQGGTDTQYF.

The genes are TRBV27 and TRBJ2-5; D ambiguous. Near its end, the DNA agrees better with TRBJ2-7, so the J call may be wrong. This CDR3 is built from 13 residues. The germline CDR1 and CDR2 sequences are MNHEY and SMNVEV (reference sequence). The CDR3 loop is CASSAHPGYEQYF. CDR3 sequence (DNA): TGTGCCAGCAGTGCACACCCAGGCTACGAGCAGTACTTC.

V usage is TRBV20-1 and J usage is TRBJ2-1; D unresolved. The DNA end favors TRBJ2-7, so the J call may be wrong. The germline CDR1 and CDR2 sequences are DFQATT and SNEGSKA (reference sequence). The CDR3 loop spans 15 amino acids. CDR3 amino acids: CSARVPFSSYNEQYF. In nucleotides, the CDR3 is TGCAGTGCTAGAGTGCCATTCAGCTCCTACAATGAGCAGTACTTC.

The V and J genes are TRBV20-1 and TRBJ1-1; the D gene is possibly TRBD1 (6 bases). Germline V CDR1 and CDR2: DFQATT, SNEGSKA (reference sequence). V was clipped by 6 bases and J by 5 bases, with 19 bases between them. The CDR3 is 14 amino acids. The CDR3 nucleotides read TGCAGTGCCACACAAGCTACAGGGTGGACTGAAGCTTTCTTT. It specifies CSATQATGWTEAFF.

The chain is built from TRBV3-1 and TRBJ1-2; 8 bases are a match to TRBD1. V lost 0 bases to trimming and J lost 8 bases; unmatched junction nucleotides: 8. Germline assignment: CDR1 LGHDT and CDR2 YNNKEL (reference sequence). The CDR3 loop spans 15 amino acids. CDR3 residues: CASSQDWTGPWGYTF. CDR3 DNA: TGTGCCAGCAGCCAAGATTGGACAGGGCCTTGGGGCTACACCTTC. The whole variable domain, filled in from reference TRBV3-1 and TRBJ1-2, reads DTAVSQTPKYLVTQMGNDKSIKCEQNLGHDTMYWYKQDSKKFLKIMFSYNNKELIINETVPNRFSPKSPDKAHLNLHINSLELGDSAVYFCASSQDWTGPWGYTFGSGTRLTVV.

J is TRBJ1-1 and V is TRBV9; maybe TRBD1 (6 bases). Deletions cut 6 bases from V and 0 bases from J, with 15 bases between. The germline gives CDR1 SGDLS, CDR2 YYNGEE. The CDR3 loop spans 15 amino acids. The CDR3 region has the DNA TGTGCCAGCAAAAATACGGACAGCCTGAACACTGAAGCTTTCTTT. This translates into CASKNTDSLNTEAFF.